Listed below are T cell receptor beta chains from one sample, sequenced in a study of regulatory T cells in long-lasting Graves disease. TCRdb recomputed calls from the multiplex PCR reads with MiXCR, one row per CDR3 protein. The sample gives roughly 490,000 distinct CDR3 sequences, 22% of which show up once; about an eighth is in the top ten. The sequencing here drew on peripheral blood mononuclear cells (PBMCs), taken when the disease was refractory, from a patient treated with antithyroid drugs. These receptors were taken from a female donor with Graves disease. Both conserved end residues are part of each CDR3. Fields, in order: CDR3 DNA, CDR3 protein, CDR3 length, D gene, V gene, clone size, J gene. D genes are given only for firm matches. The size of a clone is reported for some rows only, either as once, few or many, or as a class for expanded clones.

cdr3_nt: TGTGCCAGCAGCAATCCAGGGGGAGGTCAGCCCCAGCATTTT; cdr3_aa: CASSNPGGGQPQHF; cdr3_length: 14; d_call: TRBD1; v_call: TRBV7-9; clone_size: -; j_call: TRBJ1-5
cdr3_nt: TGTGCCAGCAGTTTCGGGGGGACGGGACAGGAGTCCTACGAGCAGTACTTC; cdr3_aa: CASSFGGTGQESYEQYF; cdr3_length: 17; d_call: -; v_call: TRBV12-3/TRBV12-4; clone_size: -; j_call: TRBJ2-7
cdr3_nt: TGTGCCAGCAGCCAAGGAGGGTCGGATCAGCCCCAGCATTTT; cdr3_aa: CASSQGGSDQPQHF; cdr3_length: 14; d_call: -; v_call: TRBV3-1; clone_size: few; j_call: TRBJ1-5
cdr3_nt: TGTGCCAGCAGTTATAAGCCCAGGGGGAACACTGAAGCTTTCTTT; cdr3_aa: CASSYKPRGNTEAFF; cdr3_length: 15; d_call: -; v_call: TRBV6-5; clone_size: many; j_call: TRBJ1-1
cdr3_nt: TGTGCCAGCAGTTACCGGGGACAGGGGGCCTACGAGCAGTACTTC; cdr3_aa: CASSYRGQGAYEQYF; cdr3_length: 15; d_call: TRBD1; v_call: TRBV6-9; clone_size: many; j_call: TRBJ2-7
cdr3_nt: TGTGCCAGCAGTTCCCTCGGGACAGCCCAAGAGACCCAGTACTTC; cdr3_aa: CASSSLGTAQETQYF; cdr3_length: 15; d_call: TRBD1; v_call: TRBV2; clone_size: many; j_call: TRBJ2-5
cdr3_nt: TGTGCCAGCAGCTCGGACCCAGGGCCAGCTAACTATGGCTACACCTTC; cdr3_aa: CASSSDPGPANYGYTF; cdr3_length: 16; d_call: -; v_call: TRBV6-1; clone_size: many; j_call: TRBJ1-2
cdr3_nt: TGTGCCAGCCATCTGGGGGGGAGCTATGGCTACACCTTC; cdr3_aa: CASHLGGSYGYTF; cdr3_length: 13; d_call: -; v_call: TRBV28; clone_size: many; j_call: TRBJ1-2
cdr3_nt: TGTGCCAGCAGCTTGAGAGGCAGGGATCCTGGAAACACCATATATTTT; cdr3_aa: CASSLRGRDPGNTIYF; cdr3_length: 16; d_call: -; v_call: TRBV5-6; clone_size: -; j_call: TRBJ1-3
cdr3_nt: TGTGCCATCAGTGAAAGACAGGGAGGTCGGGAGACCCAGTACTTC; cdr3_aa: CAISERQGGRETQYF; cdr3_length: 15; d_call: -; v_call: TRBV10-3; clone_size: many; j_call: TRBJ2-5
cdr3_nt: TGTGCCAGCAGTGAAAGTACTGAGGCTGGAAACACCATATATTTT; cdr3_aa: CASSESTEAGNTIYF; cdr3_length: 15; d_call: -; v_call: TRBV25-1; clone_size: few; j_call: TRBJ1-3
cdr3_nt: TGTGCCAGCAGTGTCACGGACACAAATAGCAATCAGCCCCAGCATTTT; cdr3_aa: CASSVTDTNSNQPQHF; cdr3_length: 16; d_call: -; v_call: TRBV6-1; clone_size: many; j_call: TRBJ1-5
cdr3_nt: TGTGCCACCAGTGATTCAGGGTACCAAGAGACCCAGTACTTC; cdr3_aa: CATSDSGYQETQYF; cdr3_length: 14; d_call: -; v_call: TRBV24-1; clone_size: many; j_call: TRBJ2-5
cdr3_nt: TGTGCCAGCAGCCGGGACTTAGCCAAAAACATTCAGTACTTC; cdr3_aa: CASSRDLAKNIQYF; cdr3_length: 14; d_call: -; v_call: TRBV13; clone_size: few; j_call: TRBJ2-4
cdr3_nt: TGTGCCAGCAGTTCCGGACGGAGCACTGAAGCTTTCTTT; cdr3_aa: CASSSGRSTEAFF; cdr3_length: 13; d_call: -; v_call: TRBV12-3/TRBV12-4; clone_size: many; j_call: TRBJ1-1
cdr3_nt: TGTGCCAGCAGTTTAGCGGGGGAGTTGCGAAAGAGGAGCTCCTACGAGCAGTACTTC; cdr3_aa: CASSLAGELRKRSSYEQYF; cdr3_length: 19; d_call: -; v_call: TRBV12-3/TRBV12-4; clone_size: many; j_call: TRBJ2-7
cdr3_nt: TGTGCCAGCAGTTACTCGTCTCGGGGCCATCAAGAGACCCAGTACTTC; cdr3_aa: CASSYSSRGHQETQYF; cdr3_length: 16; d_call: -; v_call: TRBV6-5; clone_size: -; j_call: TRBJ2-5
cdr3_nt: TGTGCCAGCAGCGTAGGCTCGAACGGGGCCGGCGAGCAGTACTTC; cdr3_aa: CASSVGSNGAGEQYF; cdr3_length: 15; d_call: -; v_call: TRBV9; clone_size: few; j_call: TRBJ2-7
cdr3_nt: TGTGCCAGCAGCTTAGGTGGGGGGTTTAACTATGGCTACACCTTC; cdr3_aa: CASSLGGGFNYGYTF; cdr3_length: 15; d_call: -; v_call: TRBV7-2; clone_size: many; j_call: TRBJ1-2
cdr3_nt: TGTGCCAGCAGCCAACGGGGGGTAAATTCACCCCTCCACTTT; cdr3_aa: CASSQRGVNSPLHF; cdr3_length: 14; d_call: -; v_call: TRBV28; clone_size: many; j_call: TRBJ1-6
cdr3_nt: TGTGCCATCAGTGGGCAACAGGGGGCGTTCGCTGAAGCTTTCTTT; cdr3_aa: CAISGQQGAFAEAFF; cdr3_length: 15; d_call: TRBD1; v_call: TRBV10-3; clone_size: -; j_call: TRBJ1-1
cdr3_nt: TGTGCCAGCAGTAGGCGGGACCTCAGCTCCTACGAGCAGTACTTC; cdr3_aa: CASSRRDLSSYEQYF; cdr3_length: 15; d_call: -; v_call: TRBV2; clone_size: many; j_call: TRBJ2-7
cdr3_nt: TGCAGTGCTACCCCTAGCGGGAGGCCCGGGGAGCAGTACTTC; cdr3_aa: CSATPSGRPGEQYF; cdr3_length: 14; d_call: TRBD2; v_call: TRBV20-1; clone_size: many; j_call: TRBJ2-7
cdr3_nt: TGCAGTGCTAGGGGGGACAGGGTACGGTCTGGGGCCAACGTCCTGACTTTC; cdr3_aa: CSARGDRVRSGANVLTF; cdr3_length: 17; d_call: TRBD1; v_call: TRBV20-1; clone_size: -; j_call: TRBJ2-6
cdr3_nt: TGTGCCATCAGCGGACTAGCGGGAGCTACAGATACGCAGTATTTT; cdr3_aa: CAISGLAGATDTQYF; cdr3_length: 15; d_call: TRBD2; v_call: TRBV10-3; clone_size: -; j_call: TRBJ2-3
cdr3_nt: TGTGCCAGCAGTCCTGTCGGGACCTATCCCCCGCAGTTCTTC; cdr3_aa: CASSPVGTYPPQFF; cdr3_length: 14; d_call: -; v_call: TRBV28; clone_size: -; j_call: TRBJ2-1
cdr3_nt: TGTGCCAGCAGCGTAGAAGTCCAACCCCCCTATGGCTACACCTTC; cdr3_aa: CASSVEVQPPYGYTF; cdr3_length: 15; d_call: -; v_call: TRBV9; clone_size: few; j_call: TRBJ1-2
cdr3_nt: TGCAGTGCTAGTAAGAACGGGGACAACACCGGGGAGCTGTTTTTT; cdr3_aa: CSASKNGDNTGELFF; cdr3_length: 15; d_call: -; v_call: TRBV20-1; clone_size: few; j_call: TRBJ2-2
cdr3_nt: TGCAGTGCTTCCCACCAAGAGACCCAGTACTTC; cdr3_aa: CSASHQETQYF; cdr3_length: 11; d_call: -; v_call: TRBV20-1; clone_size: many; j_call: TRBJ2-5
cdr3_nt: TGTGCCAGCAGTTACTCCCCAACGGACAGGGTCAACACTGAAGCTTTCTTT; cdr3_aa: CASSYSPTDRVNTEAFF; cdr3_length: 17; d_call: TRBD1; v_call: TRBV6-5; clone_size: many; j_call: TRBJ1-1
cdr3_nt: TGTGCCTGGAGAGCCGGGACTGCCACCGGGGAGCTGTTTTTT; cdr3_aa: CAWRAGTATGELFF; cdr3_length: 14; d_call: -; v_call: TRBV30; clone_size: few; j_call: TRBJ2-2
cdr3_nt: TGTGCCGCAGGGAGGACGAACACTGAAGCTTTCTTT; cdr3_aa: CAAGRTNTEAFF; cdr3_length: 12; d_call: -; v_call: TRBV6-1; clone_size: -; j_call: TRBJ1-1
cdr3_nt: TGTGCCAGCAGCGGACAGGGTGAGATCTATGGCTACACCTTC; cdr3_aa: CASSGQGEIYGYTF; cdr3_length: 14; d_call: TRBD1; v_call: TRBV6-1; clone_size: many; j_call: TRBJ1-2